The next 27 T cell receptor beta chains were all read from a single sample in a study of blood T cell repertoires in COVID-19. Method: immunoSEQ multiplex PCR; TCRdb's copy keeps in-frame clones and lacks some. The data show around 200,000 clones, 87% seen once. Sequencing input: peripheral blood. The source of these receptors is a man aged 60 to 75 who had recovered from COVID-19.

This rearrangement joins TRBV3-1 (or the pseudogene TRBV3-2) to TRBJ1-4; TRBD1 matches at 8 bases. Germline CDR1 reads LGHDT; CDR2 reads YNNKEL (reference sequence). The CDR3 runs to 15 residues. The junction had 5 bases not matched to a gene; V was cut back by 4 bases and J by 4 bases. The CDR3 DNA sequence: TGTGCCAGCAGCCCGGGGGACAGGCGTAATGAAAAACTGTTTTTT. Its protein is CASSPGDRRNEKLFF.

V and J are TRBV19 and TRBJ2-5; 7 bases line up with TRBD2. V lost 3 bases to trimming and J lost 4 bases; unmatched junction nucleotides: 5. This CDR3 contains 14 residues. Germline V gives CDR1 LNHDA, CDR2 SQIVND (reference sequence). This CDR3 is CASSIGGKGETQYF. The CDR3 DNA follows: TGTGCCAGTAGTATCGGGGGGAAAGGAGAGACCCAGTACTTC.

This chain joins TRBV19 and TRBJ1-4; 8 bases are shared with TRBD1. The CDR3 runs to 15 residues. V trimming: 6 bases; J trimming: 4 bases; junction bases outside the gene matches: 7. CDR1 and CDR2 (germline): LNHDA, SQIVND (reference sequence). DNA of the CDR3: TGTGCCAGTAGACCCGGACAGGGCCTTAATGAAAAACTGTTTTTT. This sequence encodes CASRPGQGLNEKLFF. Looking up the rest from reference TRBV19 and TRBJ1-4 gives the full variable domain: DGGITQSPKYLFRKEGQNVTLSCEQNLNHDAMYWYRQDPGQGLRLIYYSQIVNDFQKGDIAEGYSVSREKKESFPLTVTSAQKNPTAFYLCASRPGQGLNEKLFFGSGTQLSVL.

This clone was seen once. This chain joins TRBV7-2 and TRBJ2-5; the D is unclear. The CDR3 is made up of 12 amino acids. With 2 bases removed from V and 5 bases from J, the gap between germline ends came to 6 bases. Germline assignment: CDR1 SGHTA and CDR2 FQGNSA. The CDR3 spells CASSLPVETQYF. The CDR3 DNA is TGTGCCAGCAGCTTACCAGTGGAGACCCAGTACTTC. Looking up the rest from reference TRBV7-2 and TRBJ2-5 gives the full variable domain: GAGVSQSPSNKVTEKGKDVELRCDPISGHTALYWYRQSLGQGLEFLIYFQGNSAPDKSGLPSDRFSAERTGGSVSTLTIQRTQQEDSAVYLCASSLPVETQYFGPGTRLLVL.

This chain connects TRBV7-9 to TRBJ2-3; TRBD1 might be the D (5 bases). In germline, CDR1 is SEHNR, CDR2 FQNEAQ (reference sequence). This CDR3 comprises 12 residues. Trimming took 5 bases from V and 4 from J, leaving 7 bases between them. The CDR3, as DNA: TGTGCCAGCAGCCGACAGTCAGATACGCAGTATTTT. This encodes CASSRQSDTQYF.

This clone has only one observation. This chain uses TRBV3-1 (or the pseudogene TRBV3-2) with TRBJ2-7; 11 nucleotides match TRBD2. Germline values: CDR1 LGHDT, CDR2 YNNKEL (reference sequence). The CDR3 has 18 residues. J lost 1 base, V lost 4 bases, and 12 bases had no gene match. CDR3 residues: CASSLKTRASGGSYEQYF. The DNA of the CDR3 is TGTGCCAGCAGCCTCAAAACTCGGGCTAGCGGGGGGTCCTACGAGCAGTACTTC.

The genes are TRBV2 and TRBJ2-1; D call uncertain. Germline assignment: CDR1 SNHLY and CDR2 FYNNEI. The CDR3 totals 14 residues. Trimming took 6 bases from V and 2 from J, leaving 11 bases between them. The CDR3: CASRSSGTYNEQFF. DNA for the CDR3: TGTGCCAGCAGGAGCTCGGGTACCTACAATGAGCAGTTCTTC.

The gene calls are TRBV18 and TRBJ2-3; weak D call: TRBD2 (5 bases). The CDR3 has 17 residues. V was cut by 5 bases and J by 1 base, with 19 bases left in between. Germline CDR1 KGHSH, CDR2 LQKENI. The CDR3 sequence: CASSVSPAGVGTDTQYF. CDR3 nucleotide sequence: TGTGCCAGCTCAGTAAGTCCGGCCGGGGTAGGCACAGATACGCAGTATTTT.

In this sample, this clone turned up a few times. The rearrangement links TRBV6-4 to TRBJ1-5; D perhaps matches TRBD1 (5 bases). V dropped 0 bases and J dropped 7 bases, with 7 bases sitting between them. The CDR3 contains 13 residues. Germline values: CDR1 MRHNA, CDR2 SNTAGT. The CDR3 reads CASSDSTGQPQHF. Written as DNA, the CDR3 is TGTGCCAGCAGTGACTCTACAGGACAGCCCCAGCATTTT.

The V call is TRBV30, the J call TRBJ2-2; 8 bases line up with TRBD2. Germline V gives CDR1 GTSNPN, CDR2 SVGIG (reference sequence). The CDR3 has 15 amino acids. The V segment lost 3 bases and the J segment 0 bases; nucleotides outside the gene matches: 3. CDR3 bases: TGTGCCTGGAGCCCGGGGGGGGCGAACACCGGGGAGCTGTTTTTT. Its protein is CAWSPGGANTGELFF.

This clone was recorded a few times. The J gene is TRBJ1-3, the V gene TRBV7-8; D gene unclear. The CDR3 contains 15 residues. The germline V gene has CDR1 SGHVS and CDR2 FQNEAQ. Trimming removed 2 bases at V and 0 bases at J, with 8 bases between. In DNA form, the CDR3 reads TGTGCCAGCAGCTTATCGGAGTTCTCTGGAAACACCATATATTTT. This gives the protein CASSLSEFSGNTIYF.

The chain combines TRBV19 with TRBJ2-1; TRBD1 matches 7 bases. This CDR3 region has 15 residues. The germline V gene encodes CDR1 LNHDA and CDR2 SQIVND (reference sequence). V shed 1 base, J shed 5 bases, and the junction held 5 bases outside the gene matches. The CDR3 loop is CASSIGRGGHNEQFF. For the CDR3, the DNA is TGTGCCAGTAGTATAGGGAGAGGGGGCCACAATGAGCAGTTCTTC.

The rearrangement links TRBV14 to TRBJ2-4, with 10 bases lining up with TRBD1. CDR3 size: 15 residues. Losses at the gene ends were 3 bases for V and 10 bases for J; bases not matched to a gene: 9. CDR1 SGHDN and CDR2 FVKESK come from the germline V gene. The CDR3 DNA reads as TGTGCCAGCAGCCACCACCAGGACAGGGGGTATATTCAGTACTTC. This translates into CASSHHQDRGYIQYF. Combining the CDR3 with reference TRBV14 and TRBJ2-4 gives the whole variable domain EAGVTQFPSHSVIEKGQTVTLRCDPISGHDNLYWYRRVMGKEIKFLLHFVKESKQDESGMPNNRFLAERTGGTYSTLKVQPAELEDSGVYFCASSHHQDRGYIQYFGAGTRLSVL.

This clone has ten or more counts. Within the sample, other DNA sequences also encode this same CDR3. This chain links TRBV9 with TRBJ2-1, with a weak D call TRBD1 (6 bases). Trimming left V 0 bases short and J 2 bases short, with 15 bases between. Germline CDR1 reads SGDLS; CDR2 reads YYNGEE. CDR3 length equals 17 residues. The CDR3 sequence: CASSVVLPGVAYNEQFF. Written as DNA, the CDR3 is TGTGCCAGCAGCGTAGTTCTTCCAGGGGTTGCCTACAATGAGCAGTTCTTC.

The rearrangement uses TRBV27 and TRBJ1-2, with D perhaps matching TRBD1 (5 bases). V lost 6 bases to trimming and J lost 6 bases, with 14 bases between them. The CDR3 is 13 residues long. Germline-derived CDR1 and CDR2 are MNHEY and SMNVEV (reference sequence). CDR3 region: CASRGEGFNGYTF. The CDR3 DNA follows: TGTGCCAGCAGGGGGGAGGGGTTTAATGGCTACACCTTC.

In its sample, this clone was seen a few times. The chain couples TRBV10-1 to TRBJ1-2; D remains unclear. Germline CDR1 WNHNN, CDR2 SYGVQD (reference sequence). This CDR3 contains 13 residues. V shed 1 base and J shed 7 bases, with 10 bases lying between them. The CDR3 DNA reads TGCGCCAGCAGTGAGTTCAGTCGAACTGGCTACACCTTC. This codes for CASSEFSRTGYTF.

The V gene is TRBV28, the J gene TRBJ1-4; possibly TRBD1 for D (6 bases). V was cut by 2 bases and J by 7 bases, with 14 bases left in between. There are 15 residues in the CDR3. Germline V gene lookup returns CDR1 MDHEN and CDR2 SYDVKM. CDR3 DNA: TGTGCCAGCAGTTTAATCAGGGGACGGGGTGAAAAACTGTTTTTT. Protein sequence: CASSLIRGRGEKLFF.

J is TRBJ1-5 and V is TRBV7-8, with D hard to call. In germline, CDR1 is SGHVS, CDR2 FQNEAQ. V was cut by 5 bases and J by 2 bases, with 13 bases left in between. The CDR3 loop spans 15 amino acids. CDR3 amino acids: CASSERWGGNQPQHF. The CDR3 coding sequence is TGTGCCAGCAGCGAGAGGTGGGGAGGCAATCAGCCCCAGCATTTT.

The chain has TRBV10-3 and TRBJ2-7, with a tentative D call TRBD1 (5 bases). Looked up from germline, CDR1 is ENHRY and CDR2 is SYGVKD. Trimming removed 0 bases from V and 6 bases from J, with 9 bases in between. This CDR3 spans 13 amino acids. DNA of the CDR3: TGTGCCATCAGTGAGTCAAACAGGCGCGAGCAGTACTTC. It is translated as CAISESNRREQYF.

The chain has TRBV11-3 and TRBJ2-2; possible D gene TRBD2, 5 bases. The CDR3 sequence is 12 residues long. Trimming took off 7 bases at V and 6 bases at J, with 9 bases between the two ends. The V gene's germline CDR1 is SGHNT and CDR2 YENEEA. The CDR3 DNA reads as TGTGCCAGCACCGAGGGATCCGGGGAGCTGTTTTTT. Protein: CASTEGSGELFF.

V usage is TRBV5-5 and J usage is TRBJ2-3; TRBD2 might be the D (5 bases). Per germline, CDR1 SGHKS and CDR2 YYEKEE (reference sequence). The CDR3 sequence is 16 residues long. Trimming took off 2 bases at V and 1 base at J, with 14 bases between the two ends. The CDR3 DNA reads TGTGCCAGCAGCTTCGGACTGGTCCGGGGCACAGATACGCAGTATTTT. It codes for CASSFGLVRGTDTQYF.

The CDR3 coding sequence is TGTGCCAGCAGCTTGGGAGATTCACCCCTCCACTTT. Encoded protein: CASSLGDSPLHF. The chain is built from TRBV7-9 and TRBJ1-6; D is unresolved. The CDR3 spans 12 residues. CDR1 is SEHNR and CDR2 is FQNEAQ in the germline V gene (reference sequence). Trimming cost V 3 bases and J 8 bases, with 5 bases left between them. Complete variable domain (other parts from reference TRBV7-9 and TRBJ1-6): DTGVSQNPRHKITKRGQNVTFRCDPISEHNRLYWYRQTLGQGPEFLTYFQNEAQLEKSRLLSDRFSAERPKGSFSTLEIQRTEQGDSAMYLCASSLGDSPLHFGNGTRLTVT.

This clone was observed a few times. The V call is TRBV18, the J call TRBJ2-1; possible D gene TRBD2, 5 bases. V lost 6 bases to trimming and J lost 4 bases, with 13 bases between them. The CDR3 spans 14 residues. Germline loops: CDR1 KGHSH, CDR2 LQKENI. Here the CDR3 reads CASSPDSGYNEQFF. In nucleotides, the CDR3 is TGTGCCAGCTCTCCCGACTCGGGGTACAATGAGCAGTTCTTC.

The chain is built from TRBV15 and TRBJ2-4; maybe TRBD2 (6 bases). Germline V CDR1 and CDR2: LNHNV, YYDKDF (reference sequence). V was clipped by 3 bases and J by 1 base, with 13 bases between them. This CDR3 has 16 residues. The CDR3 DNA follows: TGTGCCACCAGCAGGCGGGACCTGGGGGCCAAAAACATTCAGTACTTC. Translated, it gives CATSRRDLGAKNIQYF.

The genes are TRBV24-1 and TRBJ2-1, with 12 positions matching TRBD2. The germline CDR1 and CDR2 sequences are KGHDR and SFDVKD. Trimming at V came to 4 bases and at J to 5 bases, leaving 8 bases not matched to a gene. This CDR3 is built from 17 residues. CDR3 sequence reads: CATSEVSGLAGNNEQFF. As DNA, the CDR3 is TGTGCCACCAGTGAAGTTAGCGGACTAGCGGGGAACAATGAGCAGTTCTTC.

This chain connects TRBV5-5 to TRBJ2-3; possible D gene TRBD2, 5 bases. V was cut by 1 base and J by 0 bases, with 6 bases left in between. This CDR3 contains 14 residues. Per germline, CDR1 SGHKS and CDR2 YYEKEE (reference sequence). The CDR3 region has the DNA TGTGCCAGCAGCTTGTCGGGGAGCACAGATACGCAGTATTTT. It yields the protein CASSLSGSTDTQYF.

CDR3 sequence reads: CASSSSPVYSTDTQYF. CDR3 nucleotide sequence: TGCGCCAGCAGCTCCTCCCCCGTATATAGCACAGATACGCAGTATTTT. V usage is TRBV5-1 and J usage is TRBJ2-3, with D unresolved. The CDR3 sequence is 16 residues long. Trimming shortened V by 3 bases and J by 0 bases, and 14 bases separated the two germline ends. CDR1 SGHRS and CDR2 YFSETQ come from the germline V gene.